These T cell receptor beta chains were read from a single sample in a study of blood T cell repertoires in COVID-19. Profiling relied on immunoSEQ multiplex PCR, and the TCRdb table lists in-frame clones only, not all of them. The sample holds about 200,000 clones, 82% seen once. Sequencing was done on a sample of PBMCs or T cells enriched from blood (not recorded which). These receptors were collected from a man aged 40-49 years who had recovered from COVID-19. The CDR3 runs from the conserved cysteine through the conserved F or W. Each record gives: D gene, J gene, V gene, clone size, CDR3 DNA, CDR3 protein. D genes are given only for firm matches. Size values are once, few and many counts, or a class for expanded clones, and some rows have none.

TRBD2,TRBJ2-7,TRBV7-2,.,TGTGCCAGCAGCTGGGGACTAGCGGGAGACTACGAGCAGTACTTC,CASSWGLAGDYEQYF
.,TRBJ1-1,TRBV4-3,.,TGCGCCAGCAGCCAAAGGAGTTATACTGAAGCTTTCTTT,CASSQRSYTEAFF
.,TRBJ1-1,TRBV6-5,.,TGTGCCAGCAAGCGCACTGAAGCTTTCTTT,CASKRTEAFF
.,TRBJ1-6,TRBV3-1/TRBV3-2,.,TGTGCCAGCAGCCAAGCGGGAGGGCTGGGGAATTCACCCCTCCACTTT,CASSQAGGLGNSPLHF
TRBD1,TRBJ2-7,TRBV19,.,TGTGCCAGTAGTGACAGGACAGGGGCAAGGTCCTACGAGCAGTACTTC,CASSDRTGARSYEQYF
.,TRBJ1-2,TRBV11-2,.,TGTGCCAGCAGCCAAGGACAGCATTATGGCTACACCTTC,CASSQGQHYGYTF
.,TRBJ1-1,TRBV18,.,TGTGCCAGCTCCCAATACCAGGGGAGAGCAATGAACACTGAAGCTTTCTTT,CASSQYQGRAMNTEAFF
TRBD1,TRBJ2-3,TRBV7-2,.,TGTGCCAGCAGCCCTGGGGGTCAGGGGGGCACAGATACGCAGTATTTT,CASSPGGQGGTDTQYF
.,TRBJ1-2,TRBV27,.,TGTGCCAGCAGTCTATCTGTCAGGGGTCACTATGGCTACACCTTC,CASSLSVRGHYGYTF
.,TRBJ1-4,TRBV7-2,.,TGTGCCAGCAGCTTATATGGGGAGGTGAATGAAAAACTGTTTTTT,CASSLYGEVNEKLFF
.,TRBJ1-2,TRBV4-3,.,TGCGCCAGCAGCCAAGCTACTTACGTCCTTATCGATGGCTACACCTTC,CASSQATYVLIDGYTF
.,TRBJ1-5,TRBV6-1,.,TGTGCCAGCAGTTCTATGGGCAATCAGCCCCAGCATTTT,CASSSMGNQPQHF
.,TRBJ1-1,TRBV12-3/TRBV12-4,.,TGTGCCAGCAGTTTTTCCTTAGGGACAGAAGCTTTCTTT,CASSFSLGTEAFF
.,TRBJ2-7,TRBV28,.,TGTGCCAGCAGTTCGGAGGGGACAGATGGTTCGGGTGAGCAGTACTTC,CASSSEGTDGSGEQYF
.,TRBJ1-5,TRBV3-1/TRBV3-2,once,TGTGCCAGCAGCCAACAAGGGGGTTGGGGTCAGCCCCAGCATTTT,CASSQQGGWGQPQHF
TRBD1,TRBJ2-4,TRBV4-2,.,TGTGCCAGCAGCCAAGCCAAGGGCAGGGGGCTGGGAAACATTCAGTACTTC,CASSQAKGRGLGNIQYF
.,TRBJ2-2,TRBV24-1,.,TGTGCCACCAGTGACCCGCGCCGAGGGAACACCGGGGAGCTGTTTTTT,CATSDPRRGNTGELFF
.,TRBJ1-1,TRBV5-4,.,TGTGCCAGCAGCTGGGACACTATCGAGAACACTGAAGCTTTCTTT,CASSWDTIENTEAFF
TRBD1,TRBJ1-4,TRBV4-2,few,TGTGCCAGCAGCCAAGTGTACCAGGGGGAGAATGAAAAACTGTTTTTT,CASSQVYQGENEKLFF
.,TRBJ1-5,TRBV7-2,.,TGTGCCAGCAGCCCCAGCGCAGGGATGACACCCAATCAGCCCCAGCATTTT,CASSPSAGMTPNQPQHF
TRBD1,TRBJ1-6,TRBV7-2,once,TGTGCCAGCAGCTTACAGGGGGCGGTTTCACCCCTCCACTTT,CASSLQGAVSPLHF
.,TRBJ1-1,TRBV4-2,.,TGTGCCAGCAGATATAACACTGAAGCTTTCTTT,CASRYNTEAFF
TRBD2,TRBJ2-3,TRBV7-2,.,TGTGCCAGCAGCTCCGGGACTAGCGGGAGTTACGTTGGAGATACGCAGTATTTT,CASSSGTSGSYVGDTQYF
TRBD2,TRBJ2-1,TRBV5-8,.,TGTGCCAGCAGCTTGAAGTCGTTGGGACTAGCGGGAGGGCCTTTGGATGAGCAGTTCTTC,CASSLKSLGLAGGPLDEQFF
.,TRBJ1-5,TRBV6-2/TRBV6-3,once,TGTGCCAGCAGTTCCCGAGGACAGCCCCAGCATTTT,CASSSRGQPQHF
.,TRBJ2-3,TRBV7-6,.,TGTGCCAGCAGCTTCTCTAGCACAGATACGCAGTATTTT,CASSFSSTDTQYF
TRBD2,TRBJ2-5,TRBV3-1/TRBV3-2,.,TGTGCCAGCAGCCCCCGGGGGGCTAGCGGGAGGGTGGAGACCCAGTACTTC,CASSPRGASGRVETQYF
TRBD1,TRBJ2-7,TRBV14,.,TGTGCCAGCAGCCCCAGGACAGGGAACTACGAGCAGTACTTC,CASSPRTGNYEQYF
.,TRBJ1-3,TRBV7-9,.,TGTGCCAGCAGCTTTGCAGGGGCAGGAAACACCATATATTTT,CASSFAGAGNTIYF
TRBD2,TRBJ2-7,TRBV23-1,.,TGCGCCAGCCCCAACCGGCCCGGGGGACTAGCGGGAGGACGGTCCTACGAGCAGTACTTC,CASPNRPGGLAGGRSYEQYF
TRBD2,TRBJ2-1,TRBV3-1/TRBV3-2,.,TGTGCCAGCAGCCATCCCCGGGGACTAGCGGGAGGGAACAATGAGCAGTTCTTC,CASSHPRGLAGGNNEQFF
TRBD1,TRBJ1-5,TRBV2,.,TGTGCCAGCAGTGCCGGGACAGTGAATCAGCCCCAGCATTTT,CASSAGTVNQPQHF
.,TRBJ1-1,TRBV14,.,TGTGCCAGCAGCCAAAGGGGACAAGCGAACACTGAAGCTTTCTTT,CASSQRGQANTEAFF
TRBD1,TRBJ1-1,TRBV12-5,.,TGTGCTAGTGAAGCAGGACAGGGGGCACTTGAAGCTTTCTTT,CASEAGQGALEAFF
TRBD1,TRBJ1-2,TRBV4-3,.,TGCGCCAGCAGCCCATACGACAGGGCCTATGGCTACACCTTC,CASSPYDRAYGYTF
.,TRBJ1-1,TRBV14,few,TGTGCCAGCAGCCCAACAGGGGAAGCTTTCTTT,CASSPTGEAFF
TRBD1,TRBJ2-2,TRBV2,.,TGTGCCAGCATGGGGGGGACAGGGGTGAACACCGGGGAGCTGTTTTTT,CASMGGTGVNTGELFF
TRBD2,TRBJ2-5,TRBV20-1,.,TGCAGTGCTTGTGACAGCGGGGAAGAGACCCAGTACTTC,CSACDSGEETQYF
TRBD2,TRBJ2-1,TRBV7-2,.,TGTGCCAGCAGTCCCCGTGCTAGCGGTGAGCAGTTCTTC,CASSPRASGEQFF
TRBD1,TRBJ1-1,TRBV28,.,TGTGCCAGCCGTGGCTCGTCACAGGGGGGGACTGAAGCTTTCTTT,CASRGSSQGGTEAFF
TRBD1,TRBJ1-5,TRBV9,once,TGTGCCAGCAGCGGGACAGGAGGCAATCAGCCCCAGCATTTT,CASSGTGGNQPQHF
.,TRBJ1-2,TRBV10-3,.,TGTGCCATCAGGGGGGACATAGTAGGCTACACCTTC,CAIRGDIVGYTF
.,TRBJ2-1,TRBV5-6,.,TGTGCCAGCAGCTCCGGACAGTTGGAGAGTGAGCAGTTCTTC,CASSSGQLESEQFF
.,TRBJ1-2,TRBV6-5,.,TGTGCCAGCAGTTACTCGAACACAAACTATGGCTACACCTTC,CASSYSNTNYGYTF
TRBD1,TRBJ1-1,TRBV27,.,TGTGCCAGCAGTCCGAACCCGGACAGGATTGAAGCTTTCTTT,CASSPNPDRIEAFF
TRBD2,TRBJ2-7,TRBV4-1,.,TGCGCCAGCAGCCTCAAACCGGGACTAGCGGGCTTCTCCTACGAGCAGTACTTC,CASSLKPGLAGFSYEQYF
TRBD1,TRBJ1-4,TRBV5-1,.,TGCGCCAGCAGCATAGGACTGCAGGGGGTCGGTGAAAAACTGTTTTTT,CASSIGLQGVGEKLFF
TRBD2,TRBJ2-3,TRBV11-2,.,TGTGCCAGCAGCTTAGATAAGGAGAGCGGGAGGCTCCTGTCGATGGATACGCAGTATTTT,CASSLDKESGRLLSMDTQYF
.,TRBJ1-4,TRBV9,.,TGTGCCAGCAGCGTAGAGTACGGGGGGCTAGGGGAAAAACTGTTTTTT,CASSVEYGGLGEKLFF
TRBD2,TRBJ2-3,TRBV5-1,once,TGCGCCAGCAGCTCGGGCGCTAGCGGGCCCGGGGGCAGAGATACGCAGTATTTT,CASSSGASGPGGRDTQYF
.,TRBJ1-1,TRBV30,.,TGTGCCTGGAGGTGGGGGGATTCAGGCACTGAAGCTTTCTTT,CAWRWGDSGTEAFF
.,TRBJ1-1,TRBV6-5,.,TGTGCCAGCACCCCGCACCAGGGAATGAACACTGAAGCTTTCTTT,CASTPHQGMNTEAFF
.,TRBJ2-1,TRBV19,.,TGTGCCAGTAGTGTCCCGGCGACATCGTTCTACAATGAGCAGTTCTTC,CASSVPATSFYNEQFF
.,TRBJ2-2,TRBV4-3,.,TGCGCCAGCAGCCAACACGGGGAGCTGTTTTTT,CASSQHGELFF
TRBD1,TRBJ1-1,TRBV7-8,.,TGTGCCAGCAGCTCGGACAGGGGGCAGATAGGGACTGAAGCTTTCTTT,CASSSDRGQIGTEAFF
.,TRBJ2-1,TRBV27,.,TGTGCCACCGCACTCTACAATGAGCAGTTCTTC,CATALYNEQFF